This T cell receptor (beta chain) was captured in a study of response to subunit inactivated influenza vaccine. Via MiXCR, TCRdb re-called the RT-PCR reads, giving one row per CDR3 protein. The table shows hundreds of thousands of distinct CDR3 sequences, with 18% occurring only once. On this clonotype: Its antigen remains unknown.

General study points: The authors suggested that every seasonal influenza vaccination recruits few new T cells.

This sequence originates from a man over 45 who received an inactivated influenza vaccine. The starting material was PBMCs from blood, obtained 5 days after vaccination.

The CDR3 DNA follows: TGTGCCTGGAGTGTACTCAGAAGGGAGACCCAGTACTTC. It specifies CAWSVLRRETQYF. V gene TRBV30 combines with J gene TRBJ2-5; no clear D. Germline V lookup: CDR1 GTSNPN, CDR2 SVGIG (reference sequence). V was pared by 0 bases and J by 5 bases, with 10 bases between. The CDR3 spans 13 residues.